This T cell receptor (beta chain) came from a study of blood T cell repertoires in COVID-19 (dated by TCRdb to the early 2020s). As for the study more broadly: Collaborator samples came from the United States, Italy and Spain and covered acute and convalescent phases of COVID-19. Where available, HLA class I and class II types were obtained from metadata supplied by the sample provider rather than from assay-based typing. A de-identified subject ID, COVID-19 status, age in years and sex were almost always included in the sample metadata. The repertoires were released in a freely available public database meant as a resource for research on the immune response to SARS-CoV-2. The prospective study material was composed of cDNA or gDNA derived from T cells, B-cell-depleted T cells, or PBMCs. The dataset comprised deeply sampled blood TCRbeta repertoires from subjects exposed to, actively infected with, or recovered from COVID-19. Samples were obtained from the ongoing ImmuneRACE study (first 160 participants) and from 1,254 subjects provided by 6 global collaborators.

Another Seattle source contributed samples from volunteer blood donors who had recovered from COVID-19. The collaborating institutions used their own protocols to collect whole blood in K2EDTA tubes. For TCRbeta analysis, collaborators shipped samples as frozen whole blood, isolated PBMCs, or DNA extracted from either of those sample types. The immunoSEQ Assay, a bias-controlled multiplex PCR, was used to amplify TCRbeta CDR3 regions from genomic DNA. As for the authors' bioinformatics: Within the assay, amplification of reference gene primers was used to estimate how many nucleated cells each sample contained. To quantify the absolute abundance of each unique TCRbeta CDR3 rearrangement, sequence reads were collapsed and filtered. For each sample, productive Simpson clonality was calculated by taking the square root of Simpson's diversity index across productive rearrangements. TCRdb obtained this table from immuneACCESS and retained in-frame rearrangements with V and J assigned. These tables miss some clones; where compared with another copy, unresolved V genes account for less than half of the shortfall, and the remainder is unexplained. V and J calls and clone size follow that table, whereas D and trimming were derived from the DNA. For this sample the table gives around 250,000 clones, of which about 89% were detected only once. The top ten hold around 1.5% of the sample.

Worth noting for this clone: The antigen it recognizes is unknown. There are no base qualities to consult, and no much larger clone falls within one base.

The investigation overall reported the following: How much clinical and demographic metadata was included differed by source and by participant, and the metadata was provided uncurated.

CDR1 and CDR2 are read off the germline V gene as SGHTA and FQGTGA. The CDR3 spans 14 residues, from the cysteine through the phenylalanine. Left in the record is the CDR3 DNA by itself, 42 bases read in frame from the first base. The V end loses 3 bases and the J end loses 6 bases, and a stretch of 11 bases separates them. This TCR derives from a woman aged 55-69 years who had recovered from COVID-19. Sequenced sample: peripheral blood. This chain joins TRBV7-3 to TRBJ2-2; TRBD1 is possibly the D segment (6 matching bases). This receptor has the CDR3 CASSFTGFAGELFF. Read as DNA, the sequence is TGTGCCAGCAGCTTTACAGGGTTCGCCGGGGAGCTGTTTTTT.